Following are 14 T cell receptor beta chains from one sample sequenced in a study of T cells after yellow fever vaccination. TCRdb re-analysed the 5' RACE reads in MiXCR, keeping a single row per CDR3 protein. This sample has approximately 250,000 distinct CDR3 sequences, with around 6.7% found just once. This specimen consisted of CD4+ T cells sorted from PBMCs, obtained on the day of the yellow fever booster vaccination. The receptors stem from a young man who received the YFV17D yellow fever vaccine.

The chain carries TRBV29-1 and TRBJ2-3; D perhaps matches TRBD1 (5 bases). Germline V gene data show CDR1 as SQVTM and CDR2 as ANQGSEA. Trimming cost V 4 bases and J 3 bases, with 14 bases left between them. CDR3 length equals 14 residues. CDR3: CSVAGPSWTDTQYF. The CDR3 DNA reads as TGCAGCGTTGCAGGGCCAAGTTGGACAGATACGCAGTATTTT.

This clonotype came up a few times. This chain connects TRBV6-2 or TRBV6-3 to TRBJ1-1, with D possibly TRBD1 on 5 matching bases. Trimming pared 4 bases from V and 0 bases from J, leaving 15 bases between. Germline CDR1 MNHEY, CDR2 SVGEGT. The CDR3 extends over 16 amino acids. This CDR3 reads CASSSQAPGMNTEAFF. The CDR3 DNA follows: TGTGCCAGCAGTTCACAGGCTCCCGGGATGAACACTGAAGCTTTCTTT.

The CDR3, as DNA: TGTGCCAGTACTCCGGGACGGCGAGGGTACGAGCAGTACTTC. Residues: CASTPGRRGYEQYF. The gene calls are TRBV19 and TRBJ2-7, with D tentatively TRBD1 or TRBD2 (5 bases each). The CDR3 sequence is 14 residues long. V was trimmed by 7 bases and J by 4 bases, leaving 17 bases between them. The germline V gene has CDR1 LNHDA and CDR2 SQIVND (reference sequence).

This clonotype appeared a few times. CDR3 nucleotides: TGTGCCAGCAGCTTAGCACAGGGGGCCCACTATGGCTACACCTTC. Residues: CASSLAQGAHYGYTF. The V call is TRBV7-2, the J call TRBJ1-2; TRBD1 agrees at 9 bases. This CDR3 has 15 amino acids. The germline V gene encodes CDR1 SGHTA and CDR2 FQGNSA. V shed 0 bases and J 3 bases; nucleotides not matched to a gene: 2.

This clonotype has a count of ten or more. The CDR3 nucleotides are TGTGCCAGCAGTTTCGGGGGGCCGGGACGGGGAGTGGATACGCAGTATTTT. This codes for CASSFGGPGRGVDTQYF. This chain connects TRBV6-5 to TRBJ2-3; weak D call: TRBD2 (7 bases). The germline gives CDR1 MNHEY, CDR2 SVGAGI. The germline V and J ends were trimmed by 4 bases and 6 bases, with 23 bases remaining between them. The CDR3 runs 17 residues.

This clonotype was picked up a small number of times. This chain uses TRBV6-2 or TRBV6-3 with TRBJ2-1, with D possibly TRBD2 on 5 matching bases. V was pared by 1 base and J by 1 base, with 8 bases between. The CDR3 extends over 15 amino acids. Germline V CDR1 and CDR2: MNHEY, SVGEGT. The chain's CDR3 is CASSYYWRSYNEQFF. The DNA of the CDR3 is TGTGCCAGCAGTTACTACTGGAGGTCCTACAATGAGCAGTTCTTC.

The CDR3 DNA sequence: TGTGCCAGCTCACCCATAAGCTCCTACGAGCAGTACTTC. Translation gives CASSPISSYEQYF. V and J are TRBV18 and TRBJ2-7; D ambiguous. The CDR3 extends over 13 amino acids. Per germline, CDR1 KGHSH and CDR2 LQKENI. Deletions cut 3 bases from V and 0 bases from J, with 6 bases between.

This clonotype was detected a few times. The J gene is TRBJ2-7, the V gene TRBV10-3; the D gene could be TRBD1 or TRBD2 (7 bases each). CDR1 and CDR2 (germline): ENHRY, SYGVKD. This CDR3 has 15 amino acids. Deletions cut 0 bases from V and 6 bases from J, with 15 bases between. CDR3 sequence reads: CAISESNQGEGEQYF. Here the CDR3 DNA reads TGTGCCATCAGTGAGTCGAATCAGGGGGAGGGCGAGCAGTACTTC.

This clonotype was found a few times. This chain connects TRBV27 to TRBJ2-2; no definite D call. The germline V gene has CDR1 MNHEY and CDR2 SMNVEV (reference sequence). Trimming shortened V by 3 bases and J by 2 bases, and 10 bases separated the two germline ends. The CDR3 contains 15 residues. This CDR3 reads CASSFIGINTGELFF. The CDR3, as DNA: TGTGCCAGCAGTTTTATAGGGATTAACACCGGGGAGCTGTTTTTT.

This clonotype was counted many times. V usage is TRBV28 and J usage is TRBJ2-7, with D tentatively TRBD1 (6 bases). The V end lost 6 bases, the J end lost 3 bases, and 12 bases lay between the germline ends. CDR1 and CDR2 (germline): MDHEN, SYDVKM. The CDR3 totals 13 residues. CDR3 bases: TGTGCCAGCAGCTATGGACAGAGCTACGAGCAGTACTTC. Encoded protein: CASSYGQSYEQYF.

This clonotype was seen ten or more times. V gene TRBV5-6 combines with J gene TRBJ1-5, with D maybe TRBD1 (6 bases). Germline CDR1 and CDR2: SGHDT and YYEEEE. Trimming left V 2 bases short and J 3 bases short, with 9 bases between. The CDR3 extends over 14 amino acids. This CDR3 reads CASSLRGANQPQHF. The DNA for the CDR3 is TGTGCCAGCAGCTTAAGGGGGGCCAATCAGCCCCAGCATTTT.

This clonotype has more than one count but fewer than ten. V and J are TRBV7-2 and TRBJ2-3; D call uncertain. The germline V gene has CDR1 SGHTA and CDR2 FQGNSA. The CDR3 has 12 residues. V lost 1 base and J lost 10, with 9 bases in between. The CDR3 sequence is CASSLGGWAQYF. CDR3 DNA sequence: TGTGCCAGCAGCTTAGGCGGATGGGCGCAGTATTTT. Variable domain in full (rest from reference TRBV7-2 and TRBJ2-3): GAGVSQSPSNKVTEKGKDVELRCDPISGHTALYWYRQSLGQGLEFLIYFQGNSAPDKSGLPSDRFSAERTGGSVSTLTIQRTQQEDSAVYLCASSLGGWAQYFGPGTRLTVL.

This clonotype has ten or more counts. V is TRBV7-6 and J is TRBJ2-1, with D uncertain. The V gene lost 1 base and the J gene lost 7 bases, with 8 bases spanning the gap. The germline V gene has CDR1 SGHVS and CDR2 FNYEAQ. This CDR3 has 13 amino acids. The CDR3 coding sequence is TGTGCCAGCAGCTTAGGGCGCGTTAATGAGCAGTTCTTC. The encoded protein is CASSLGRVNEQFF.

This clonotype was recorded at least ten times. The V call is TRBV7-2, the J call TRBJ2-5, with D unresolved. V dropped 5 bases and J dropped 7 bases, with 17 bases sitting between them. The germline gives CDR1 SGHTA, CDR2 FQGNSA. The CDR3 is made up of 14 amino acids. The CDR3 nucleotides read TGTGCCAGCAGCCTACTCGGTACCCTTGGGACCCAGTACTTC. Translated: CASSLLGTLGTQYF.